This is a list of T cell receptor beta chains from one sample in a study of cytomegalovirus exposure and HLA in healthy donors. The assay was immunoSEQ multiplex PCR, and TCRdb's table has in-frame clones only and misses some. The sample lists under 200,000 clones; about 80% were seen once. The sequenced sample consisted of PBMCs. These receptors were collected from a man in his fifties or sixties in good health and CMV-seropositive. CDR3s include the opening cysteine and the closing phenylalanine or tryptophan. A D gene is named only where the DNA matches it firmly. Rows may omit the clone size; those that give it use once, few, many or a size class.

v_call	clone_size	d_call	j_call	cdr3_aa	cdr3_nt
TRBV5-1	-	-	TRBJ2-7	CASSGGRGYEQYF	TGCGCCAGCAGCGGTGGAAGGGGGTACGAGCAGTACTTC
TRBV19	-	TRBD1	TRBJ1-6	CASSRQGSYNSPLHF	TGTGCCAGTAGCCGACAGGGGAGTTATAATTCACCCCTCCACTTT
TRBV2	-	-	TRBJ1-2	CASGQGYGYTF	TGTGCCAGCGGGCAGGGGTATGGCTACACCTTC
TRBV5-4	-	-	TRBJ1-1	CASSLGPGKMNTEAFF	TGTGCCAGCAGCTTAGGACCGGGGAAGATGAACACTGAAGCTTTCTTT
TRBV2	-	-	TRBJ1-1	CASTYYKNTEAFF	TGTGCCAGCACCTACTACAAGAACACTGAAGCTTTCTTT
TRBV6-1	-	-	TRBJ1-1	CASAREAKTEAFF	TGTGCCAGCGCGCGGGAGGCAAAGACTGAAGCTTTCTTT
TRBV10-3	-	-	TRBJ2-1	CAISSGGLVNEQFF	TGTGCCATCAGTTCCGGGGGGCTCGTCAATGAGCAGTTCTTC
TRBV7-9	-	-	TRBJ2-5	CSSSSGQGSSQETQYF	TGTTCCAGCAGTTCTGGTCAGGGCTCCTCTCAAGAGACCCAGTACTTC
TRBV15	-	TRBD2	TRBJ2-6	CATSVGSGGPMAGANVLTF	TGTGCCACCAGCGTGGGTAGCGGGGGGCCCATGGCTGGGGCCAACGTCCTGACTTTC
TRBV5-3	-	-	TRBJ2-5	CARTAGETQYF	TGTGCCAGAACTGCAGGGGAGACCCAGTACTTC
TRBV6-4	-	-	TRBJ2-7	CASAREASYEQYF	TGTGCCAGCGCCCGGGAAGCATCCTACGAGCAGTACTTC
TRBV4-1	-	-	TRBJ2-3	CASSQVETADTQYF	TGCGCCAGCAGCCAAGTCGAAACGGCAGATACGCAGTATTTT
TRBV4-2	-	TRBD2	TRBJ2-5	CASSPGTIQETQYF	TGTGCCAGCAGCCCAGGGACTATCCAAGAGACCCAGTACTTC
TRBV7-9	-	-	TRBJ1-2	CSSSLEPGGYTF	TGTTCCAGCAGCTTAGAACCCGGTGGCTACACCTTC
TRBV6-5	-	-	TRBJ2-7	CASSPGQSYEQYF	TGTGCCAGCAGTCCAGGACAATCCTACGAGCAGTACTTC
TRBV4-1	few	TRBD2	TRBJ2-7	CASSQLAGESYEQYF	TGCGCCAGCAGCCAACTAGCGGGGGAGTCCTACGAGCAGTACTTC
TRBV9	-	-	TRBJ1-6	CASSVEGDDTYNSPLHF	TGTGCCAGCAGCGTAGAGGGGGACGACACCTATAATTCACCCCTCCACTTT
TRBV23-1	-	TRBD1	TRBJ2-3	CASSQSDGTGGTDTQYF	TGCGCCAGCAGTCAATCAGATGGGACAGGGGGCACAGATACGCAGTATTTT
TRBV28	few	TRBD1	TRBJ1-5	CASTRDRVNQPQHF	TGTGCCAGCACCCGGGACAGGGTTAATCAGCCCCAGCATTTT
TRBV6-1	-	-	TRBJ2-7	CASRGGARAYEQYF	TGTGCCAGCAGAGGGGGGGCCAGGGCCTACGAGCAGTACTTC
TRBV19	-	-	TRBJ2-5	CASSISETQYF	TGTGCCAGTAGTATAAGCGAGACCCAGTACTTC
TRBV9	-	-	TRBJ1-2	CASSVTNGGDIHTF	TGTGCCAGCAGCGTAACGAACGGGGGTGACATTCACACCTTC
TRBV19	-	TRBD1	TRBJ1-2	CASSDRGRTYGYTF	TGTGCCAGTAGCGACAGGGGACGAACCTATGGCTACACCTTC
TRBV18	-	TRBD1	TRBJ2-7	CASSPSIAGTGYEQYF	TGTGCCAGCTCACCTTCAATAGCCGGGACAGGCTACGAGCAGTACTTC
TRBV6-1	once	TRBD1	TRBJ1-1	CASKGQGAPNTEAFF	TGTGCCAGCAAGGGCCAGGGGGCACCAAACACTGAAGCTTTCTTT
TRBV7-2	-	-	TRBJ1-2	CASSSPPSQGYYGYTF	TGTGCCAGCAGCTCACCACCCTCCCAGGGATACTATGGCTACACCTTC
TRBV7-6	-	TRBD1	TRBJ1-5	CASSPTGGFRQPQHF	TGTGCCAGCAGCCCTACAGGGGGCTTTAGGCAGCCCCAGCATTTT
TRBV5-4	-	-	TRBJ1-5	CASSLGGSLSNQPQHF	TGTGCCAGCAGCTTGGGCGGATCACTTAGCAATCAGCCCCAGCATTTT
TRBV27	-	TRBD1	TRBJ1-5	CASRGTGVGDQPQHF	TGTGCCAGCAGGGGGACAGGGGTCGGCGATCAGCCCCAGCATTTT
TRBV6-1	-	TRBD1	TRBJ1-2	CASRRGQGPNYGYTF	TGTGCCAGCCGGCGGGGACAGGGACCTAACTATGGCTACACCTTC
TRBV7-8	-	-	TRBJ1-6	CASSRPRDPYNSPLHF	TGTGCCAGCAGCCGCCCCCGGGATCCCTATAATTCACCCCTCCACTTT
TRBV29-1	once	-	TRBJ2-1	CSVPTGWWGEQFF	TGCAGCGTTCCAACAGGGTGGTGGGGTGAGCAGTTCTTC
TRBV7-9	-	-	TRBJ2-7	CASSGRGSPDSSSYEQYF	TGTGCCAGCAGCGGTCGGGGATCTCCAGACTCCAGCTCCTACGAGCAGTACTTC
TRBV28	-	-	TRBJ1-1	CASSDVGGRTEAFF	TGTGCCAGCAGCGACGTCGGGGGGCGAACTGAAGCTTTCTTT
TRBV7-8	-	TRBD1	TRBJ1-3	CATGGYGNTIYF	TGTGCCACAGGGGGCTATGGAAACACCATATATTTT
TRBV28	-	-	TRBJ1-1	CASSSTAMNTEAFF	TGTGCCAGCAGTTCTACAGCTATGAACACTGAAGCTTTCTTT
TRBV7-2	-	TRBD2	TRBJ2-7	CASSTARGVSYEQYF	TGTGCCAGCAGCACGGCCCGGGGGGTATCCTACGAGCAGTACTTC
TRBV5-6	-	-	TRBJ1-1	CASSLNRENTEAFF	TGTGCCAGCAGCCTCAACAGGGAGAACACTGAAGCTTTCTTT
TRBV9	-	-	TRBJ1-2	CASSVVVGYTF	TGTGCCAGCAGCGTAGTAGTTGGCTACACCTTC
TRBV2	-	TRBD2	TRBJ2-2	CASSQGGVGSGELFF	TGTGCCAGCAGCCAGGGAGGGGTGGGGTCCGGGGAGCTGTTTTTT
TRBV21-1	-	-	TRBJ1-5	CASSPWRDEGNQPQHF	TGTGCCAGCAGCCCATGGCGGGACGAGGGCAATCAGCCCCAGCATTTT
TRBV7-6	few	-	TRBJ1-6	CASSLGGSGSPLHF	TGTGCCAGCAGCTTAGGGGGTAGCGGATCACCCCTCCACTTT
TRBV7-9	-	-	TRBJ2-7	CSSSSQYYEQYF	TGTTCCAGCAGCTCTCAGTACTACGAGCAGTACTTC
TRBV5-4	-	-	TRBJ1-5	CASSLAGYNQPQHF	TGTGCCAGCAGCTTGGCAGGGTACAATCAGCCCCAGCATTTT
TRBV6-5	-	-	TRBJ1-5	CASSYSRGHQPQHF	TGTGCCAGCAGTTACTCACGAGGTCATCAGCCCCAGCATTTT
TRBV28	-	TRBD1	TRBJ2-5	CASSPSGTGGRPQYF	TGTGCCAGCAGTCCCTCCGGGACAGGGGGAAGGCCCCAGTACTTC
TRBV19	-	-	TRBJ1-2	CASSIGRGANYGYTF	TGTGCCAGTAGTATCGGGCGGGGAGCTAACTATGGCTACACCTTC
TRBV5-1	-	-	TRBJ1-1	CASSLTPPSAYGNEAFF	TGCGCCAGCAGCTTGACCCCCCCGTCGGCCTACGGGAATGAAGCTTTCTTT
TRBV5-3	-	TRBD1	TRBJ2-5	CARGRDRVGETQYF	TGTGCCAGAGGCCGGGACAGGGTAGGGGAGACCCAGTACTTC
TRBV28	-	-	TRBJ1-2	CASSLVDSYGYTF	TGTGCCAGCAGTTTGGTGGACAGCTATGGCTACACCTTC
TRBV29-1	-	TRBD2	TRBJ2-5	CSVLGLAAVGTQYF	TGCAGCGTTTTGGGACTAGCGGCGGTTGGGACCCAGTACTTC
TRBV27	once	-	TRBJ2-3	CASSLFSAGGTDTQYF	TGTGCCAGCAGTTTATTCAGTGCAGGGGGCACAGATACGCAGTATTTT
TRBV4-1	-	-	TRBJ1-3	CASSQDLRVGNTIYF	TGCGCCAGCAGCCAAGATCTGAGGGTAGGAAACACCATATATTTT
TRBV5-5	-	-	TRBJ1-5	CASSQVLNQPQHF	TGTGCCAGCAGCCAGGTCCTCAATCAGCCCCAGCATTTT
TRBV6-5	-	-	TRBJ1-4	CASSYRGRAGEKLFF	TGTGCCAGCAGTTACAGAGGTCGAGCCGGAGAAAAACTGTTTTTT